Presented here are 20 T cell receptor beta chains from one specimen sequenced in a study of blood T cell repertoires in COVID-19. Profiled with immunoSEQ multiplex PCR; TCRdb holds only in-frame clones, not every one. The table records 200,000 to 300,000 clones, 65% to 90% of them present only once. Material for sequencing was peripheral blood. All receptors come from a middle-aged man with COVID-19, enrolled during active disease.

The genes are TRBV9 and TRBJ1-2, with D unresolved. With 0 bases removed from V and 4 bases from J, the gap between germline ends came to 13 bases. CDR1 and CDR2 (germline): SGDLS, YYNGEE. The CDR3 covers 15 residues. CDR3 loop: CASSVGYAPGYGYTF. DNA of the CDR3: TGTGCCAGCAGCGTAGGATACGCGCCGGGCTATGGCTACACCTTC.

The gene calls are TRBV3-1 (or the pseudogene TRBV3-2) and TRBJ1-1, with 7 bases identical to TRBD1. The CDR3 runs 12 residues. Germline CDR1 LGHDT, CDR2 YNNKEL (reference sequence). V was clipped by 7 bases and J by 5 bases; unmatched bases: 4. The CDR3 here is CASNRQGTEAFF. For the CDR3, the DNA is TGTGCCAGCAACCGACAGGGTACTGAAGCTTTCTTT.

The chain recombines TRBV7-8 with TRBJ2-7; perhaps TRBD1 as D (5 bases). The V gene lost 1 base and the J gene lost 2 bases, with 9 bases spanning the gap. This CDR3 comprises 14 residues. The germline V gene has CDR1 SGHVS and CDR2 FQNEAQ. The CDR3 bases are TGTGCCAGCAGCTTAGGGCAGGGAACCTACGAGCAGTACTTC. Its translation: CASSLGQGTYEQYF.

The J gene is TRBJ2-7, the V gene TRBV7-2; possible D gene TRBD1, 5 bases. CDR3 length: 15 residues. V was pared by 5 bases and J by 2 bases, with 16 bases between. Germline CDR1 is SGHTA and CDR2 is FQGNSA. The CDR3: CASSHPGPRAYEQYF. The CDR3 nucleotides read TGTGCCAGCAGCCATCCGGGTCCCAGGGCCTACGAGCAGTACTTC.

CDR3: CAISVSGGQDEQFF. The CDR3 DNA reads TGTGCCATCAGTGTTAGCGGGGGGCAGGATGAGCAGTTCTTC. The V gene is TRBV10-3, the J gene TRBJ2-1; 10 nucleotides agree with TRBD2. The V segment lost 4 bases and the J segment 8 bases; nucleotides outside the gene matches: 5. The germline V gene has CDR1 ENHRY and CDR2 SYGVKD. The CDR3 extends over 14 amino acids.

The rearrangement links TRBV23-1 to TRBJ2-3; 9 bases are a match to TRBD1. TRBV23-1 belongs to the ORF category, with a function that is uncertain. CDR3 length equals 17 residues. V lost 2 bases to trimming and J lost 2 bases; unmatched junction nucleotides: 8. The CDR3 bases are TGCGCCAGCAGTCAACCTCCGTGGGACAGGGTCACAGATACGCAGTATTTT. Encoded protein: CASSQPPWDRVTDTQYF.

In regard to this clone: One end of the junction is discordant with germline, which a read error may explain. The rearrangement joins TRBV6-5 to TRBJ1-5; the match to TRBD1 covers 7 bases. This CDR3 spans 15 amino acids. CDR1 and CDR2 (germline): MNHEY, SVGAGI. The CDR3 coding sequence is TGTGCCGGCAGTAGGACAGGAGGAACTGATCAGCCCCAGCATTTT. Encoded protein: CAGSRTGGTDQPQHF.

Only a few counts were recorded for this clone. The chain joins TRBV30 to TRBJ2-1, with 7 bases aligning to TRBD1. V was pared by 1 base and J by 14 bases, with 11 bases of the junction left unmatched. Germline CDR1 reads GTSNPN; CDR2 reads SVGIG (reference sequence). The CDR3 totals 13 residues. The CDR3: CAWSGTSVGTEFF. DNA for the CDR3: TGTGCCTGGAGTGGCACATCCGTGGGGACAGAGTTCTTC.

V and J are TRBV7-2 and TRBJ2-1, with 10 nucleotides matching TRBD1. This CDR3 spans 16 amino acids. The J segment lost 1 base and the V segment lost 5 bases, leaving 5 bases of the junction unmatched. Germline lookup yields CDR1 SGHTA and CDR2 FQGNSA. The CDR3 region has the DNA TGTGCCAGCAGCGCGGTGGGACAGGGGTCCTACAATGAGCAGTTCTTC. Protein product: CASSAVGQGSYNEQFF. Supplemented by reference TRBV7-2 and TRBJ2-1, the full variable domain reads GAGVSQSPSNKVTEKGKDVELRCDPISGHTALYWYRQSLGQGLEFLIYFQGNSAPDKSGLPSDRFSAERTGGSVSTLTIQRTQQEDSAVYLCASSAVGQGSYNEQFFGPGTRLTVL.

The V and J genes are TRBV2 and TRBJ2-2; 7 bases map to TRBD2. V lost 8 bases and J lost 5; bases outside the gene matches: 8. Germline CDR1 SNHLY, CDR2 FYNNEI. CDR3 length: 14 residues. In DNA form, the CDR3 reads TGTGCCAGCGGAAGGGGAGGGTATACCGGGGAGCTGTTTTTT. Its protein is CASGRGGYTGELFF.

The rearrangement links TRBV2 to TRBJ1-1, with D possibly matching TRBD1 (5 bases). The CDR3 runs to 17 residues. V lost 6 bases and J lost 3, with 23 bases in between. Per the germline V gene, CDR1 is SNHLY and CDR2 is FYNNEI. CDR3 region: CASRTHRDSRRYTEAFF. The CDR3 DNA reads TGTGCCAGCAGGACCCATAGGGACTCCCGGCGGTACACTGAAGCTTTCTTT.

The chain recombines TRBV7-2 with TRBJ1-5, with D hard to call. Germline V gene sequence: CDR1 SGHTA, CDR2 FQGNSA. This CDR3 is built from 13 residues. V was shortened by 3 bases and J by 3 bases, with 6 bases between the two germline ends. The CDR3 nucleotides are TGTGCCAGCAGCTTCGGGGTCAATCAGCCCCAGCATTTT. Its protein is CASSFGVNQPQHF.

This clone was detected only once. V usage is TRBV7-8 and J usage is TRBJ2-3, with no clear D. Trimming pared 5 bases from V and 2 bases from J, leaving 8 bases between. Germline CDR1 SGHVS, CDR2 FQNEAQ. The CDR3 totals 13 residues. The CDR3, as DNA: TGTGCCAGCAGCCAGCATCCCACAGATACGCAGTATTTT. Translation gives CASSQHPTDTQYF.

The sample holds one count of this clone. The chain combines TRBV4-1 with TRBJ1-5, with TRBD1 identical over 10 bases. Trimming cost V 0 bases and J 4 bases; bases outside gene matches: 3. The CDR3 consists of 16 residues. In germline, CDR1 is MGHRA, CDR2 YSYEKL. DNA of the CDR3: TGCGCCAGCAGCCAAGAGGGACAGGGGATTAATCAGCCCCAGCATTTT. Amino acid sequence: CASSQEGQGINQPQHF.

The chain employs TRBV5-1 and TRBJ2-7; D gene uncertain. This CDR3 is built from 12 residues. V lost 4 bases and J 4 bases, leaving 9 bases between the germline ends. Germline CDR1 SGHRS, CDR2 YFSETQ. CDR3 bases: TGCGCCAGCAGCCAACTTAGTTACGAGCAGTACTTC. Its protein product is CASSQLSYEQYF.

A note on this clone: This CDR3 is also generated by other DNA sequences in the sample. The gene calls are TRBV30 and TRBJ2-5, with 10 nucleotides matching TRBD1. V lost 3 bases to trimming and J lost 2 bases; unmatched junction nucleotides: 3. Germline V lookup: CDR1 GTSNPN, CDR2 SVGIG (reference sequence). The CDR3 has 14 amino acids. The CDR3 coding sequence is TGTGCCTGGAGCCGGACAGGGGGTCAAGAGACCCAGTACTTC. Translating gives CAWSRTGGQETQYF. Combining the CDR3 with reference TRBV30 and TRBJ2-5 gives the whole variable domain SQTIHQWPATLVQPVGSPLSLECTVEGTSNPNLYWYRQAAGRGLQLLFYSVGIGQISSEVPQNLSASRPQDRQFILSSKKLLLSDSGFYLCAWSRTGGQETQYFGPGTRLLVL.

This chain connects TRBV19 to TRBJ1-5, with 7 bases matching TRBD1. Trimming took 3 bases from V and 0 from J; bases not matched to a gene: 23. From germline, CDR1 is LNHDA and CDR2 SQIVND (reference sequence). This CDR3 region has 22 residues. In nucleotides, the CDR3 is TGTGCCAGTAGTATCGGGTTATATAGCGGGACAGCCAACATCTATAGCAATCAGCCCCAGCATTTT. It codes for CASSIGLYSGTANIYSNQPQHF.

This clone has ten or more counts. This chain links TRBV7-9 with TRBJ2-7, with D tentatively TRBD2 (7 bases). V was pared by 7 bases and J by 3 bases, with 16 bases between. Germline V lookup: CDR1 SEHNR, CDR2 FQNEAQ (reference sequence). The CDR3 is 14 residues long. The CDR3 here is CASTKGGTHYEQYF. CDR3 in DNA: TGTGCCAGCACCAAGGGGGGGACGCACTACGAGCAGTACTTC.

V is TRBV18 and J is TRBJ2-3, with D perhaps matching TRBD1 (5 bases). Germline V gene data show CDR1 as KGHSH and CDR2 as LQKENI. The V end lost 3 bases, the J end lost 0 bases, and 16 bases lay between the germline ends. This CDR3 has 17 residues. The CDR3 bases are TGTGCCAGCTCACCCCCCTTCGGGCAGGGAAGCACAGATACGCAGTATTTT. This translates into CASSPPFGQGSTDTQYF.

The chain has TRBV11-2 and TRBJ1-1; TRBD1 matches at 9 bases. Germline CDR1 SGHAT, CDR2 FQNNGV. The V and J ends lost 3 bases and 4 bases, in that order; junction bases with no gene match: 3. This CDR3 is built from 14 residues. The CDR3 nucleotides read TGTGCCAGCAGCTTCGGACAGGGGATCACTGAAGCTTTCTTT. Translating it yields CASSFGQGITEAFF.